This T cell receptor (beta chain) was captured by sequencing in a study of blood T cell repertoires in COVID-19. For the study at large: Samples representing acute and convalescent COVID-19 were sourced from the United States, Italy and Spain.

Germline lookup yields CDR1 LNHDA and CDR2 SQIVND (reference sequence). After removal of 6 bases from V and 1 base from J, the junction contained 18 bases not matched to a gene. The CDR3 runs 19 residues. The method was immunoSEQ multiplex PCR; TCRdb's version includes in-frame clones alone and lacks a portion of them. This table has hundreds of thousands of clones, around nine tenths appearing once. The chain links TRBV19 to TRBJ1-2; the match to TRBD1 covers 9 bases. The receptor was derived from a woman aged 18-29 years who had recovered from COVID-19. Sequencing was done on a sample of peripheral blood. The CDR3 DNA is TGTGCCAGTAGCTTGGGGACTTCCGGGACAGGGACGGGTAACTATGGCTACACCTTC. It specifies CASSLGTSGTGTGNYGYTF.